Each of the 6 T cell receptor beta chains below was sequenced from the same sample in a study of blood T cell repertoires in COVID-19. The method was immunoSEQ multiplex PCR; TCRdb's version includes in-frame clones alone and lacks a portion of them. There are about 350,000 clones in the sample; about 88% occur only once, and approximately 1% lies in the top ten. Sequences were obtained from PBMCs or T cells enriched from blood (not recorded which). These receptors came from a woman in her 30s who had been exposed to COVID-19.

The rearrangement links TRBV21-1 to TRBJ2-3; the table's TRBD1 call for D was not verified on the DNA. TRBV21-1 is flagged as a pseudogene. CDR3 length equals 18 residues. CDR3 DNA sequence: TGTGCCAGCAGCAAAACCGGTACCGGGACACCATCCACAGATACGCAGTATTTT. Protein sequence: CASSKTGTGTPSTDTQYF.

The chain combines TRBV11-2 with TRBJ2-7; TRBD2 is a possible D gene (6 bases). V was trimmed by 1 base and J by 0 bases, leaving 19 bases between them. Germline V lookup: CDR1 SGHAT, CDR2 FQNNGV. The CDR3 contains 18 residues. CDR3 protein: CASSLVKSPRGSSYEQYF. The CDR3 DNA reads as TGTGCCAGCAGCTTAGTTAAATCCCCCCGGGGGAGCTCCTACGAGCAGTACTTC.

The V gene is TRBV5-4, the J gene TRBJ2-1, with 10 bases aligning to TRBD2. V was clipped by 7 bases and J by 4 bases; unmatched bases: 11. The CDR3 extends over 16 amino acids. CDR1 and CDR2 from the germline V gene are SGHNT and YYREEE (reference sequence). The CDR3 region is CASGRETSGPYNEQFF. The CDR3 bases are TGTGCCAGCGGGAGGGAGACTAGCGGGCCATACAATGAGCAGTTCTTC. Full variable domain (rest looked up from reference TRBV5-4 and TRBJ2-1): ETGVTQSPTHLIKTRGQQVTLRCSSQSGHNTVSWYQQALGQGPQFIFQYYREEENGRGNFPPRFSGLQFPNYSSELNVNALELDDSALYLCASGRETSGPYNEQFFGPGTRLTVL.

V usage is TRBV6-6 and J usage is TRBJ2-1; weak D call: TRBD2 (6 bases). Germline CDR1 and CDR2: MNHNY and SVGAGI (reference sequence). This CDR3 spans 13 amino acids. V was shortened by 5 bases and J by 6 bases, with 11 bases between the two germline ends. The CDR3 sequence: CASSPTRVNEQFF. DNA for the CDR3: TGTGCCAGCAGTCCGACTAGGGTCAATGAGCAGTTCTTC.

The rearrangement links TRBV29-1 to TRBJ1-2; possible D gene TRBD1, 5 bases. The CDR3 length is 15 residues. V lost 6 bases and J lost 2, with 19 bases in between. Germline values: CDR1 SQVTM, CDR2 ANQGSEA. CDR3 loop: CSVGGRGSENYGYTF. The CDR3, as DNA: TGCAGCGTGGGGGGACGAGGTTCCGAAAACTATGGCTACACCTTC.

This clone came up a few times. This sequence joins TRBV6-5 and TRBJ1-2; 7 bases are a match to TRBD1. Germline V CDR1 and CDR2: MNHEY, SVGAGI. After removal of 0 bases from V and 5 bases from J, the junction contained 9 bases not matched to a gene. This CDR3 has 16 amino acids. The CDR3 region has the DNA TGTGCCAGCAGTTACTCGAGATTCGGGACAGCTTATGGCTACACCTTC. It encodes CASSYSRFGTAYGYTF.